This TCR beta chain was sequenced for a study of blood T cell repertoires in COVID-19. Trimming pared 4 bases from V and 7 bases from J, leaving 17 bases between. Germline V gene sequence: CDR1 SGHRS, CDR2 YFSETQ. The CDR3 has 14 amino acids. The method was immunoSEQ multiplex PCR; TCRdb's version includes in-frame clones alone and lacks a portion of them. The sample holds about 100,000 clones; around 83% are singletons and the top ten take 2.1%. The chain recombines TRBV5-1 with TRBJ1-2, with D possibly being TRBD1 (6 bases). The TCR sequence derives from a human donor in a cohort sampled during active COVID-19. The sample comprised peripheral blood. The CDR3 DNA reads as TGCGCCAGCAGCCCCTGGGGGGGGCAGGGTGGCTACACCTTC. Its protein is CASSPWGGQGGYTF.